This TCR beta chain was sequenced during a study of CD8+ T cells in alopecia areata. Study at large: The authors scored treated patients' severity by affected scalp percentage.

The ends lost 2 bases at V and 3 bases at J; junction bases unmatched: 1. CDR3 length equals 14 residues. Per germline, CDR1 MNHNS and CDR2 SASEGT. Treatment here: oral pan-JAK inhibitor, 5-10 mg twice daily. Specimens obtained from alopecia areata patients comprised lesional scalp punch biopsies and peripheral blood. TCR sequencing used cDNA made by reverse transcription of extracted RNA. The method was immunoSEQ multiplex PCR; TCRdb's version includes in-frame clones alone and lacks a portion of them. The repertoire holds approximately 180,000 clones, roughly three fifths seen once, with approximately 1.3% in the top ten. This clone was seen a few times.

Source: CD4+ T cells sorted from blood, taken at week 49, from a patient treated with tofacitinib. This sequence originates from a human donor with alopecia areata. The rearrangement joins TRBV6-1 to TRBJ2-7; TRBD2 agrees at 10 bases. The CDR3 region is CASSESGGVYEQYF. The CDR3, as DNA: TGTGCCAGCAGTGAAAGCGGGGGGGTCTACGAGCAGTACTTC.